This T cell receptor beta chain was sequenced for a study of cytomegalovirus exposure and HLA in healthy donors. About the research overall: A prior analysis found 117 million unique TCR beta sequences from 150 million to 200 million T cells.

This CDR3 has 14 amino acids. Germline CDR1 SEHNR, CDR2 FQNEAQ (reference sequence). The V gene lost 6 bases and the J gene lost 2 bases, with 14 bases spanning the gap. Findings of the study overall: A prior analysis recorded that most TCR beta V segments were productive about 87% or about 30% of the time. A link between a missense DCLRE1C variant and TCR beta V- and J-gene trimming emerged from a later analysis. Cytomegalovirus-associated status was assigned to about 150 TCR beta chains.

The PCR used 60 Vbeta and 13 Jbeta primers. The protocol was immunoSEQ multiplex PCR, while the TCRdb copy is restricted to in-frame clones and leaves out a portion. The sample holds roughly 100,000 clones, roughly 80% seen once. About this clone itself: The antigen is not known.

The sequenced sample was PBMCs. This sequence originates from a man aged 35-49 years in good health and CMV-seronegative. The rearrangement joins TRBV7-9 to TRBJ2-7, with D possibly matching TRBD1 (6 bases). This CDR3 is CASSPWDTTYEQYF. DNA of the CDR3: TGTGCCAGCAGTCCCTGGGACACTACCTACGAGCAGTACTTC.